This T cell receptor (beta chain) was profiled in a study of blood T cells in healthy people across ages. Study-level points and caveats: Fewer expanded clones and more diversity marked long-lived versus aged donors.

This CDR3 has 15 amino acids. The germline CDR1 and CDR2 sequences are MGHRA and YSYEKL. The trim removed 0 bases at V and 7 bases at J, leaving 4 bases unmatched. Together with a sample-barcoded 5' primer, a J-beta primer mix was included in a second PCR lasting roughly 6 to 12 cycles. TCRdb itself ran the 5' RACE reads through MiXCR, one entry per CDR3 protein. The repertoire holds about 1.4 million distinct CDR3 sequences, around 59% seen once, with approximately 7% in the top ten. Of note for this clonotype: What it recognizes is unknown.

The rearrangement links TRBV4-1 to TRBJ2-1; TRBD1 matches 9 bases. The sequenced sample consisted of blood. The source is a young man in good health. In DNA form, the CDR3 reads TGCGCCAGCAGCCAAGAAGTAGGACAGGGGAATGAGCAGTTCTTC. Translation gives CASSQEVGQGNEQFF.